The 23 T cell receptor beta chains listed next were all sequenced from one sample in a study of monozygotic twins with inflammatory bowel disease. From its re-call of the 5' RACE reads, TCRdb lists each CDR3 protein once, without DNA. In all, the sample yields about 330,000 distinct CDR3 sequences. The sequencing input was blood. Receptor source: a human donor with ulcerative colitis or Crohn's disease, or a healthy co-twin of an affected twin (not recorded which).

The chain recombines TRBV14 with TRBJ2-2. The germline CDR1 and CDR2 sequences are SGHDN and FVKESK. The CDR3 spans 15 residues. CDR3 residues: CASSQSGEFAGELFF. The whole variable domain, remainder taken from reference TRBV14 and TRBJ2-2, is EAGVTQFPSHSVIEKGQTVTLRCDPISGHDNLYWYRRVMGKEIKFLLHFVKESKQDESGMPNNRFLAERTGGTYSTLKVQPAELEDSGVYFCASSQSGEFAGELFFGEGSRLTVL.

The chain employs TRBV10-3 and TRBJ2-2; TCRdb picks TRBD1, but there is no DNA to check that call. The CDR3 spans 13 residues. Looked up from germline, CDR1 is ENHRY and CDR2 is SYGVKD. The CDR3 spells CAIAGTWSGELFF.

The chain carries TRBV20-1 and TRBJ2-3; the TCRdb D gene call, TRBD1, has no DNA to confirm it. CDR1 is DFQATT and CDR2 is SNEGSKA in the germline V gene (reference sequence). CDR3 size: 14 residues. The CDR3 loop is CSARAGGVTDTQYF.

This rearrangement joins TRBV7-9 to TRBJ2-3; the D call of TRBD1 rests on TCRdb alone, since no DNA is present to check it. The CDR3 totals 15 residues. CDR1 is SEHNR, CDR2 FQNEAQ, per germline (reference sequence). CDR3 residues: CASSRDRGVTDTQYF.

V is TRBV29-1 and J is TRBJ2-3; checking the TCRdb D call of TRBD1 is not possible without DNA. CDR1 and CDR2 (germline): SQVTM, ANQGSEA. The CDR3 is made up of 16 amino acids. CDR3 loop: CSVEDRLSLSTDTQYF.

The chain links TRBV21-1 to TRBJ1-5; TCRdb reports TRBD1, a call that lacks DNA to check it against. TRBV21-1 is a pseudogene. The CDR3 runs 17 residues. Here the CDR3 reads CASRKGVDRTFNQPQHF.

The CDR3 region is CASSLRQGTSGYTF. J is TRBJ1-2 and V is TRBV12-3 or TRBV12-4; TCRdb returns TRBD1, unconfirmable since there is no DNA. This CDR3 has 14 amino acids.

The chain carries TRBV27 and TRBJ2-1; no DNA is available, so the TRBD1 call from TCRdb remains unchecked. Per the germline V gene, CDR1 is MNHEY and CDR2 is SMNVEV (reference sequence). The CDR3 has 16 amino acids. CDR3: CASLTTGGFSYNEQFF.

This CDR3 reads CASSTGLRVYGYTF. This chain links TRBV28 with TRBJ1-2. The CDR3 is 14 amino acids. Germline V lookup: CDR1 MDHEN, CDR2 SYDVKM.

This chain links TRBV7-7 with TRBJ2-1; TCRdb's assignment of TRBD1 cannot be checked, as there is no DNA. This CDR3 contains 16 residues. Germline V gene lookup returns CDR1 SSHAT and CDR2 FNYEAQ (reference sequence). This CDR3 is CASSLEVQGRDNEQFF.

The chain employs TRBV4-2 and TRBJ1-2; the TCRdb D gene call, TRBD1, has no DNA to confirm it. CDR1 LGHNA and CDR2 YNFKEQ come from the germline V gene. The CDR3 is made up of 15 amino acids. The CDR3 reads CASSQDGTGKHGYTF.

J is TRBJ1-2 and V is TRBV5-1. The CDR3 has 17 amino acids. Germline V lookup: CDR1 SGHRS, CDR2 YFSETQ. The CDR3 sequence is CASSLGPSGAANYGYTF. Looking up the rest from reference TRBV5-1 and TRBJ1-2 gives the full variable domain: KAGVTQTPRYLIKTRGQQVTLSCSPISGHRSVSWYQQTPGQGLQFLFEYFSETQRNKGNFPGRFSGRQFSNSRSEMNVSTLELGDSALYLCASSLGPSGAANYGYTFGSGTRLTVV.

The CDR3 is CASSQLGRAVYEQYF. The V and J genes are TRBV4-1 and TRBJ2-7; the D call of TRBD1 rests on TCRdb alone, since no DNA is present to check it. Germline V lookup: CDR1 MGHRA, CDR2 YSYEKL. The CDR3 has 15 amino acids.

The gene calls are TRBV5-1 and TRBJ2-3; there is no DNA to check the TCRdb D call of TRBD1. Germline V gives CDR1 SGHRS, CDR2 YFSETQ. The CDR3 has 20 residues. CDR3 protein: CASSLFTDTQYPGPRDTQYF.

V and J are TRBV4-1 and TRBJ2-5. This CDR3 is 16 amino acids long. The germline V gene has CDR1 MGHRA and CDR2 YSYEKL. The CDR3 spells CASSRGNSDPRKTQYF.

This sequence joins TRBV3-1 and TRBJ1-1; absent DNA, TCRdb's TRBD1 call cannot be checked. The CDR3 covers 14 residues. Germline CDR1 LGHDT, CDR2 YNNKEL (reference sequence). This CDR3 reads CASSQVRQGSEAFF.

V is TRBV7-2 and J is TRBJ1-3; TCRdb's D gene call, TRBD1, goes unchecked for lack of DNA. Germline V gene lookup returns CDR1 SGHTA and CDR2 FQGNSA. This CDR3 has 16 amino acids. The chain's CDR3 is CASSLGGQVTGNTIYF.

This chain links TRBV5-6 with TRBJ2-2; with no DNA, the TCRdb D assignment of TRBD2 cannot be verified. This CDR3 comprises 17 residues. The V gene's germline CDR1 is SGHDT and CDR2 YYEEEE. CDR3 in amino acids: CASSLRSSGANTGELFF.

CDR3 residues: CSARGIRIHPNEQFF. The chain recombines TRBV20-1 with TRBJ2-1. This CDR3 spans 15 amino acids. Germline V gene lookup returns CDR1 DFQATT and CDR2 SNEGSKA (reference sequence).

The chain employs TRBV28 and TRBJ2-7; TCRdb's D call, TRBD1, is unchecked because there is no DNA. Germline V gives CDR1 MDHEN, CDR2 SYDVKM. The CDR3 consists of 13 residues. Here the CDR3 reads CASSAGGKYEQYF. The variable domain in full, completed from reference TRBV28 and TRBJ2-7, reads DVKVTQSSRYLVKRTGEKVFLECVQDMDHENMFWYRQDPGLGLRLIYFSYDVKMKEKGDIPEGYSVSREKKERFSLILESASTNQTSMYLCASSAGGKYEQYFGPGTRLTVT.

This chain connects TRBV5-1 to TRBJ2-7. Germline V lookup: CDR1 SGHRS, CDR2 YFSETQ. The CDR3 loop spans 13 amino acids. The CDR3 region is CASGLIGTYEQYF.

The V gene is TRBV6-2 or TRBV6-3, the J gene TRBJ1-5; TCRdb lists TRBD1, though no DNA is available to test this call. The CDR3 has 17 amino acids. Germline values: CDR1 MNHEY, CDR2 SVGEGT. The CDR3 loop is CASTLWDRRKGNQPQHF.

The chain carries TRBV2 and TRBJ2-6; no DNA is available, so the TRBD2 call from TCRdb remains unchecked. Germline CDR1 SNHLY, CDR2 FYNNEI. CDR3 length: 17 residues. CDR3 residues: CASMRTSVFSGANVLTF.